Listed here are 5 T cell receptor beta chains from one sample, sequenced in a study of blood T cell repertoires in COVID-19. Clones were read by immunoSEQ multiplex PCR, and TCRdb kept only the in-frame ones, dropping some. The profile shows roughly 290,000 clones, roughly nine tenths of them singletons. Material for sequencing was PBMCs or T cells enriched from blood (not recorded which). Receptor source: a woman in her thirties or forties who had recovered from COVID-19.

V and J are TRBV24-1 and TRBJ1-2; possibly TRBD1 for D (6 bases). The V end lost 4 bases, the J end lost 6 bases, and 17 bases lay between the germline ends. The CDR3 has 15 residues. CDR1 KGHDR and CDR2 SFDVKD come from the germline V gene. CDR3 region: CATSEPETGSDGYTF. As DNA, the CDR3 is TGTGCCACCAGTGAACCAGAGACAGGATCGGATGGCTACACCTTC.

The CDR3 reads CASSKKGAGRSPSEQYF. The CDR3 DNA reads TGTGCCAGCAGCAAAAAGGGGGCTGGCAGGAGCCCTTCTGAGCAGTACTTC. The chain couples TRBV21-1 to TRBJ2-7; the table's TRBD1 call for D was not verified on the DNA. TRBV21-1 is a pseudogene locus. The CDR3 has 17 residues.

The V call is TRBV19, the J call TRBJ2-5; 8 bases line up with TRBD2. V lost 5 bases and J lost 4; bases outside the gene matches: 6. Germline-derived CDR1 and CDR2 are LNHDA and SQIVND (reference sequence). The CDR3 is 14 amino acids. CDR3 sequence reads: CASSPEAGGETQYF. CDR3 in DNA: TGTGCCAGTAGTCCAGAGGCGGGGGGAGAGACCCAGTACTTC.

To note about this clone: Other DNA sequences in the sample encode the same CDR3. The genes are TRBV12-3 or TRBV12-4 and TRBJ2-7; a possible D gene is TRBD1 (6 bases). V was trimmed by 1 base and J by 4 bases, leaving 8 bases between them. The CDR3 totals 13 residues. The CDR3 DNA sequence: TGTGCCAGCAGTTTAGGGCAGGGGTACGAGCAGTACTTC. Encoded protein: CASSLGQGYEQYF.

The chain links TRBV7-3 to TRBJ2-3, with 7 bases aligning to TRBD2. This CDR3 region has 17 residues. After removal of 0 bases from V and 0 bases from J, the junction contained 6 bases not matched to a gene. Germline assignment: CDR1 SGHTA and CDR2 FQGTGA. CDR3 residues: CASSLTPSGTSTDTQYF. The CDR3 DNA sequence: TGTGCCAGCAGCTTAACGCCCAGCGGGACTAGCACAGATACGCAGTATTTT.